The T cell receptor (beta chain) described here comes from a study of T cell responses to AZD1222 COVID-19 vaccine. About the research overall: Recipients boosted at about 4 weeks or about 12 weeks are pooled.

A note on this clone: The antigen remains undetermined.

Overall study results and limits: Mapped onto spike, vaccine-associated CD4 TCRs spanned it and were dominant at 160-218 and 743-854. None of the repertoires were sampled until the peak T cell response had passed. Females outnumbered males among donors, who were mostly white British; clonal diversity was possibly underestimated.

Here immunoSEQ multiplex PCR was the method, and the copy in TCRdb shows in-frame clones only, minus some. The table has 100,000 to 150,000 clones, 90% seen once; the top ten hold 6.9%. The V and J ends lost 3 bases and 6 bases respectively, with 15 bases between them. CDR1 is KGHSH and CDR2 is LQKENI in the germline V gene. The CDR3 runs 15 residues. This rearrangement joins TRBV18 to TRBJ1-5, with D hard to call. Sample: peripheral blood, taken on day 0 of AZD1222 vaccination. This TCR derives from an adult in good health. In nucleotides, the CDR3 is TGTGCCAGCTCACCCGACGGACTAGAGGTTCAGCCCCAGCATTTT. Translated: CASSPDGLEVQPQHF.